The clone carrying this TCR beta chain appeared once. Its target is unknown. This sample is drawn from a study of T cell responses to AZD1222 COVID-19 vaccine. Findings and caveats of the study: After the peak T cell response, and only then, were repertoires sampled. With dominance at 160-218 and 743-854, vaccine-associated CD4 TCRs spanned spike. Only a handful of AZD1222 recipients tested seropositive at baseline.

Here immunoSEQ multiplex PCR was the method, and the copy in TCRdb shows in-frame clones only, minus some. The data contain roughly 70,000 clones, around 80% of them singletons. Trimming shortened V by 4 bases and J by 5 bases, and 12 bases separated the two germline ends. This CDR3 region has 14 residues. Germline V gene data show CDR1 as LGHDT and CDR2 as YNNKEL (reference sequence). The chain has TRBV3-1 (or the pseudogene TRBV3-2) and TRBJ2-1; maybe TRBD2 (5 bases). This receptor was taken from an adult who received the AZD1222 COVID-19 vaccine. Sequencing was performed on peripheral blood, taken 28 days after the second AZD1222 dose. CDR3 sequence reads: CASSPQDGNNEQFF. Written as DNA, the CDR3 is TGTGCCAGCAGCCCCCAGGACGGGAACAATGAGCAGTTCTTC.